This TCR beta chain was sequenced in a study of CD4 and CD8 cells across lung adenocarcinoma regions. One entry per CDR3 protein, called by TCRdb with MiXCR from the PCR reads. The table shows around 19,000 distinct CDR3 sequences, with around 50% occurring only once. Comment on this clonotype: One junction end does not reproduce the germline sequence, and a read error may be involved.

Germline V gives CDR1 WSHSY, CDR2 SAAADI. This CDR3 contains 14 residues. This chain joins TRBV10-2 and TRBJ2-5; TRBD2 matches at 8 bases. The sample taken for sequencing was CD8+ T cells from the center of a lung tumor. This clonotype was sampled from a female donor with lung adenocarcinoma. The CD4 and CD8 labels of this study may be unreliable. The CDR3 DNA reads TGCGCGGGCAGCGGGGGCGGGGACCAAGATACCCAGTACTTC. Amino acid sequence: CAGSGGGDQDTQYF.